This TCR beta chain comes out of a study of blood T cells in healthy people across ages. Study in general: About one barcoded beta molecule per two T cells came from capture by template switching.

The authors ran a second PCR of 7 to 11 cycles using a sample-barcoded 5' primer and a J-beta primer mix. TCRdb recomputed calls from the 5' RACE reads with MiXCR, one row per CDR3 protein. The table records approximately 2,000,000 distinct CDR3 sequences, roughly 43% of them present only once. Peripheral blood from each donor was collected in a volume of approximately 10 milliliters. CDR3 length: 13 residues. Trimming shortened V by 5 bases and J by 8 bases, and 10 bases separated the two germline ends. This TCR was sampled from a human donor in good health. V is TRBV12-3 or TRBV12-4 and J is TRBJ1-6, with unresolved D. Input material: blood. The CDR3 sequence is CASSNDGDSPLHF. The CDR3 DNA sequence: TGTGCCAGCAGTAACGACGGGGATTCACCCCTCCACTTT.